The 3 T cell receptor beta chains given below trace back to one sample, sequenced in a study of blood T cells in healthy people across ages. For the second PCR, which ran for roughly 6 to 11 cycles, a sample-barcoded 5' primer and a J-beta primer mix were used. TCRdb re-analysed the 5' RACE reads in MiXCR, keeping a single row per CDR3 protein. The table records hundreds of thousands of distinct CDR3 sequences, roughly 49% of them present only once. Sequencing input: blood. The receptors stem from a woman aged 55-70 years in good health.

This clonotype was counted only a few times. Written as DNA, the CDR3 is TGTGCCAGCAGTGGGACCGCAAGAGAGACCCAGTACTTC. It encodes CASSGTARETQYF. V usage is TRBV12-3 or TRBV12-4 and J usage is TRBJ2-5; D may correspond to TRBD1 or TRBD2 (5 bases each). The CDR3 length is 13 residues. V was cut by 5 bases and J by 4 bases, with 11 bases left in between.

There are a few counts of this clonotype. The chain couples TRBV2 to TRBJ2-1, with TRBD2 matching 8 bases. The CDR3 length is 15 residues. Germline V gives CDR1 SNHLY, CDR2 FYNNEI. Trimming at V came to 3 bases and at J to 1 base, leaving 2 bases not matched to a gene. The chain's CDR3 is CASSEERESYNEQFF. The DNA of the CDR3 is TGTGCCAGCAGTGAGGAGCGGGAGTCCTACAATGAGCAGTTCTTC.

The chain links TRBV20-1 to TRBJ1-6, with 10 bases fitting TRBD1. Germline loops: CDR1 DFQATT, CDR2 SNEGSKA (reference sequence). V lost 6 bases, J lost 9 bases, and 8 bases stayed unmatched. The length of the CDR3 is 14 residues. In nucleotides, the CDR3 is TGCAGTGCCACGGACAGGGGGGGTTCTTCACCCCTCCACTTT. Translated, it gives CSATDRGGSSPLHF.